This T cell receptor (beta chain) was identified in a study of cytotoxic CD8 clonotypes in ibrutinib-treated CLL. TCRdb's copy holds only in-frame clones and misses some; the assay was immunoSEQ multiplex PCR. Of 33,000 or so clones in the sample, 49% were seen once. V shed 5 bases and J shed 2 bases, with 4 bases lying between them. The CDR3 sequence is 12 residues long. CDR1 is ENHRY, CDR2 SYGVKD, per germline. The chain uses TRBV10-3 and TRBJ1-3; no clear D gene. Sequencing was performed on PBMCs, taken before ibrutinib treatment. The sequence was collected from a human donor with chronic lymphocytic leukemia. The CDR3 region is CAISRAGNTIYF. CDR3 in DNA: TGTGCCATCAGTCGGGCTGGAAACACCATATATTTT.